This TCR beta chain derives from a study of glioma-infiltrating T cells after dendritic cell vaccination. Trimming pared 0 bases from V and 4 bases from J, leaving 13 bases between. The CDR3 is 15 residues long. Per germline, CDR1 SGHRS and CDR2 YFSETQ. Assay: immunoSEQ multiplex PCR; the TCRdb copy retains only in-frame clones and omits some. In the table there are tens of thousands of clones, about 81% of which are singletons. The time point here: after dendritic cell vaccination, including at tumor progression/relapse. The chain uses TRBV5-1 and TRBJ1-1; D remains unclear. The clonotype comes from a human donor with glioblastoma. The source material was blood, sampled after dendritic cell vaccination. CDR3 DNA: TGCGCCAGCAGCTTGGAGCGAGGGTTGGGCACTGAAGCTTTCTTT. It yields the protein CASSLERGLGTEAFF.